The next 17 T cell receptor beta chains were all read from a single sample in a study of blood T cell repertoires in COVID-19. TCRdb keeps only in-frame clones here, not all; method: immunoSEQ multiplex PCR. The sample consists of approximately 110,000 clones, around 86% of them appearing once. The sequenced sample consisted of peripheral blood. These receptors all come from a human donor in a cohort sampled during active COVID-19.

This clone was seen a handful of times. V is TRBV29-1 and J is TRBJ2-5; 10 positions match TRBD1. Looked up from germline, CDR1 is SQVTM and CDR2 is ANQGSEA. This CDR3 is built from 14 residues. With 7 bases clipped from V and 5 bases from J, the junction kept 10 bases outside the gene matches. The CDR3 sequence is CSARTGQGKETQYF. In DNA form, the CDR3 reads TGCAGCGCCCGGACGGGACAGGGGAAGGAGACCCAGTACTTC.

The chain is built from TRBV19 and TRBJ2-5, with TRBD1 matching 10 bases. The V and J ends lost 4 bases and 4 bases, in that order; junction bases with no gene match: 3. Germline CDR1 is LNHDA and CDR2 is SQIVND (reference sequence). This CDR3 spans 14 amino acids. The CDR3 protein is CASSRDRGSETQYF. For the CDR3, the DNA is TGTGCCAGTAGTAGGGACAGGGGTTCAGAGACCCAGTACTTC.

The chain uses TRBV6-5 and TRBJ1-2; a weak D match, TRBD1 (6 bases). The CDR3 is made up of 15 amino acids. Trimming shortened V by 0 bases and J by 4 bases, and 12 bases separated the two germline ends. Per germline, CDR1 MNHEY and CDR2 SVGAGI. CDR3: CASSYSDSEIYGYTF. CDR3 DNA sequence: TGTGCCAGCAGTTACTCGGACAGCGAAATCTATGGCTACACCTTC.

There are a few counts of this clone. V is TRBV18 and J is TRBJ2-3; 8 bases agree with TRBD2. The germline V gene has CDR1 KGHSH and CDR2 LQKENI. The CDR3 contains 14 residues. The V segment lost 3 bases and the J segment 3 bases; nucleotides outside the gene matches: 2. The CDR3 sequence is CASSPTGGTDTQYF. The CDR3 bases are TGTGCCAGCTCACCCACGGGAGGGACAGATACGCAGTATTTT.

This chain connects TRBV10-3 to TRBJ1-1, with TRBD1 as a possible D gene (5 bases). V dropped 3 bases and J dropped 6 bases, with 14 bases sitting between them. The length of the CDR3 is 14 residues. Germline values: CDR1 ENHRY, CDR2 SYGVKD. The CDR3 region has the DNA TGTGCCATCAGTGATCTTGGGGGGGAGGCTGAAGCTTTCTTT. Translated: CAISDLGGEAEAFF.

V gene TRBV9 combines with J gene TRBJ2-3, with D maybe TRBD2 (5 bases). The CDR3 consists of 14 residues. CDR1 and CDR2 (germline): SGDLS, YYNGEE. Deletions cut 3 bases from V and 1 base from J, with 9 bases between. The CDR3 sequence is CASSAAVRTDTQYF. The DNA of the CDR3 is TGTGCCAGCAGCGCAGCGGTCCGCACAGATACGCAGTATTTT.

This clone has a handful of counts. The sample holds other DNA sequences that translate to the same CDR3. The rearrangement links TRBV5-1 to TRBJ2-7; D unclear. The CDR3 extends over 12 amino acids. The V end lost 1 base, the J end lost 3 bases, and 5 bases lay between the germline ends. Germline CDR1 and CDR2: SGHRS and YFSETQ. The CDR3 region is CASSLPSYEQYF. The CDR3 bases are TGCGCCAGCAGCTTGCCCAGCTACGAGCAGTACTTC.

This clone was seen more than once but under ten times. The chain links TRBV24-1 to TRBJ2-7; 7 bases map to TRBD1. CDR1 is KGHDR and CDR2 is SFDVKD in the germline V gene. The CDR3 has 13 amino acids. With 8 bases clipped from V and 0 bases from J, the junction kept 3 bases outside the gene matches. The CDR3 nucleotides are TGTGCCACCAAGGGACAGTTCTCCTACGAGCAGTACTTC. Translated, it gives CATKGQFSYEQYF.

The J gene is TRBJ1-3, the V gene TRBV7-2; D is perhaps TRBD1 (6 bases). Germline assignment: CDR1 SGHTA and CDR2 FQGNSA. CDR3 size: 15 residues. V lost 2 bases to trimming and J lost 4 bases, with 12 bases between them. The CDR3, as DNA: TGTGCCAGCAGCTTACAGGGGCGATCGGGAAACACCATATATTTT. It specifies CASSLQGRSGNTIYF.

V usage is TRBV6-5 and J usage is TRBJ1-3; no reliable D call. There are 14 residues in the CDR3. The V gene lost 6 bases and the J gene lost 2 bases, with 11 bases spanning the gap. CDR1 MNHEY and CDR2 SVGAGI come from the germline V gene. The CDR3 sequence: CASSTLGAGNTIYF. The CDR3 DNA is TGTGCCAGCAGCACTCTGGGAGCTGGAAACACCATATATTTT.

The chain couples TRBV10-3 to TRBJ1-4, with D possibly being TRBD1 (5 bases). The CDR3 spans 15 residues. The V and J ends lost 10 bases and 4 bases respectively, with 19 bases between them. Per germline, CDR1 ENHRY and CDR2 SYGVKD. This CDR3 is CASRKLGGSNEKLFF. CDR3 nucleotides: TGTGCCAGCCGCAAATTGGGGGGAAGTAATGAAAAACTGTTTTTT.

This rearrangement joins TRBV5-1 to TRBJ2-2; D remains ambiguous. The V end lost 4 bases, the J end lost 5 bases, and 12 bases lay between the germline ends. The germline V gene has CDR1 SGHRS and CDR2 YFSETQ. This CDR3 has 14 amino acids. The CDR3 DNA follows: TGCGCCAGCAGCCCGCCGCAGGTTACCGGGGAGCTGTTTTTT. Encoded protein: CASSPPQVTGELFF.

The V gene is TRBV5-1, the J gene TRBJ2-2; 11 bases line up with TRBD1. This CDR3 spans 17 amino acids. In germline, CDR1 is SGHRS, CDR2 YFSETQ. J lost 2 bases, V lost 6 bases, and 9 bases had no gene match. The CDR3 loop is CASTGTGGRVNTGELFF. The CDR3 DNA sequence: TGCGCCAGCACCGGGACAGGGGGACGTGTAAACACCGGGGAGCTGTTTTTT.

The CDR3, as DNA: TGTGCCAGCAGCTATACAGGGGGCAATCAGCCCCAGCATTTT. Its protein is CASSYTGGNQPQHF. The chain couples TRBV7-2 to TRBJ1-5; TRBD1 matches at 7 bases. The germline gives CDR1 SGHTA, CDR2 FQGNSA. The CDR3 is made up of 14 amino acids. V was clipped by 4 bases and J by 2 bases; unmatched bases: 2. The whole variable domain, remainder taken from reference TRBV7-2 and TRBJ1-5, is GAGVSQSPSNKVTEKGKDVELRCDPISGHTALYWYRQSLGQGLEFLIYFQGNSAPDKSGLPSDRFSAERTGGSVSTLTIQRTQQEDSAVYLCASSYTGGNQPQHFGDGTRLSIL.

This clone occurred once. The chain joins TRBV7-2 to TRBJ2-1; 7 bases align to TRBD1. The CDR3 spans 14 residues. J was trimmed by 6 bases and V by 3 bases; bases with no gene match: 5. The V gene's germline CDR1 is SGHTA and CDR2 FQGNSA. CDR3 amino acids: CASSLLDRANEQFF. The CDR3 DNA reads TGTGCCAGCAGCTTGCTTGACAGGGCCAATGAGCAGTTCTTC.

The chain uses TRBV5-4 and TRBJ1-6; no clear D. The CDR3 is 14 residues long. Trimming removed 4 bases at V and 7 bases at J, with 12 bases between. Germline CDR1 reads SGHNT; CDR2 reads YYREEE (reference sequence). The CDR3 nucleotides read TGTGCCAGCAGCCTGGCCCGGGTGAATTCACCCCTCCACTTT. Its translation is CASSLARVNSPLHF.

The V and J genes are TRBV19 and TRBJ1-2, with TRBD1 identical over 9 bases. The CDR3 runs 13 residues. Germline V gives CDR1 LNHDA, CDR2 SQIVND (reference sequence). V was clipped by 7 bases and J by 4 bases; unmatched bases: 4. The CDR3 region is CASTWDRVYGYTF. As DNA, the CDR3 is TGTGCCAGTACTTGGGACAGGGTCTATGGCTACACCTTC.